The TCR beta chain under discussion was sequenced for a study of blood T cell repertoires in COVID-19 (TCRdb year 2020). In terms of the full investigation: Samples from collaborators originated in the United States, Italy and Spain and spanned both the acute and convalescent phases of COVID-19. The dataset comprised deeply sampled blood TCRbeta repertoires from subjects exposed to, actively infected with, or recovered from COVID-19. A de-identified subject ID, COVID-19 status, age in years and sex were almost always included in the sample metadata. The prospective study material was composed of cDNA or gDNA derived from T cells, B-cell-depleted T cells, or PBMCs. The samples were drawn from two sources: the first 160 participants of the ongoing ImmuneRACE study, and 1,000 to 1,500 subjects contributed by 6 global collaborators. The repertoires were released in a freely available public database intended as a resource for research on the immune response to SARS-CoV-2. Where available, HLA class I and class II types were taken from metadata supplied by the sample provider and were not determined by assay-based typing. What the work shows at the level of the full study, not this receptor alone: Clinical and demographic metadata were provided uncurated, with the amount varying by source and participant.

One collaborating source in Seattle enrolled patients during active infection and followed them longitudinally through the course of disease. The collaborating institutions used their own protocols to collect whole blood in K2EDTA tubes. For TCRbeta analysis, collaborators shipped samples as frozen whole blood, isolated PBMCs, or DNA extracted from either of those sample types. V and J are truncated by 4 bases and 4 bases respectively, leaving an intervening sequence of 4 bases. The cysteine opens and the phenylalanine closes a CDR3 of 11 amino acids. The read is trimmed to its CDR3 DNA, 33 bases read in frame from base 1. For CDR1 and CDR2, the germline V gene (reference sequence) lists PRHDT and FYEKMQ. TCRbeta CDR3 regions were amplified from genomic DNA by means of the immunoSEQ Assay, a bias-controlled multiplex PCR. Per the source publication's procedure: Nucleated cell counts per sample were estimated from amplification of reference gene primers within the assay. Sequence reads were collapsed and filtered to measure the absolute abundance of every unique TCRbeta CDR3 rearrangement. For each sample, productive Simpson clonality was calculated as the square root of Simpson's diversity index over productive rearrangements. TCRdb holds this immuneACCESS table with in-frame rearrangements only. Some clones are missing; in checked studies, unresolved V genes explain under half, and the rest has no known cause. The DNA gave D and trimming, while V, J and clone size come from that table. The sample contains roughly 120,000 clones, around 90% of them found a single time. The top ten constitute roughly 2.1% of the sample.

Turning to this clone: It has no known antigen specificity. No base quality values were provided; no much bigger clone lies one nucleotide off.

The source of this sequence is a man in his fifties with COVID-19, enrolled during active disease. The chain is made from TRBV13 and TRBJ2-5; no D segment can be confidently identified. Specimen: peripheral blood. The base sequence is TGTGCCAGCAGCTCCAGAGAGACCCAGTACTTC. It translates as CASSSRETQYF. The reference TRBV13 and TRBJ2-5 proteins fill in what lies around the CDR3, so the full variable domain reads AAGVIQSPRHLIKEKRETATLKCYPIPRHDTVYWYQQGPGQDPQFLISFYEKMQSDKGSIPDRFSAQQFSDYHSELNMSSLELGDSALYFCASSSRETQYFGPGTRLLVL.